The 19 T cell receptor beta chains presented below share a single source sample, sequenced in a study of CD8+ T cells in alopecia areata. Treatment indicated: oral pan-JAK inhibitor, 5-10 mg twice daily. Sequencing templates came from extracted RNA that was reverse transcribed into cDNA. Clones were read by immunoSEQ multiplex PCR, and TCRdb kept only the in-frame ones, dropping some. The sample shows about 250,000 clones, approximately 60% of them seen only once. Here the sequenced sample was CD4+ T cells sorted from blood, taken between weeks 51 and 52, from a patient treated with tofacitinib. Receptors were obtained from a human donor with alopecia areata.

Written as DNA, the CDR3 is TGCGCCAGCAGCTTCTTTGGCGGGGGGTACGAGCAGTACTTC. Translating it yields CASSFFGGGYEQYF. The V and J genes are TRBV5-1 and TRBJ2-7; 8 bases match TRBD2. J gave up 4 bases and V 2 bases, and 5 bases lay outside the gene matches. CDR1 is SGHRS, CDR2 YFSETQ, per germline. The CDR3 contains 14 residues.

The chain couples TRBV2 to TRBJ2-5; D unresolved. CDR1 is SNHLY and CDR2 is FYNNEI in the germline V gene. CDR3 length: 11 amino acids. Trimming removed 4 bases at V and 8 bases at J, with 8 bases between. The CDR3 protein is CASSGGGTQYF. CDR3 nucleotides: TGTGCCAGCAGTGGTGGTGGAACCCAGTACTTC.

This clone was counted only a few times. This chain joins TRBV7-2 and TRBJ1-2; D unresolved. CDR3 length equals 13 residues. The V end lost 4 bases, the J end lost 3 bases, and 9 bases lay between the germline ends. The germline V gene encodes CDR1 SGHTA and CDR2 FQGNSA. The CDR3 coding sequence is TGTGCCAGCAGCTCCGATACTTACTATGGCTACACCTTC. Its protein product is CASSSDTYYGYTF. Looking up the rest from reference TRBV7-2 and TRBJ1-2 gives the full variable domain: GAGVSQSPSNKVTEKGKDVELRCDPISGHTALYWYRQSLGQGLEFLIYFQGNSAPDKSGLPSDRFSAERTGGSVSTLTIQRTQQEDSAVYLCASSSDTYYGYTFGSGTRLTVV.

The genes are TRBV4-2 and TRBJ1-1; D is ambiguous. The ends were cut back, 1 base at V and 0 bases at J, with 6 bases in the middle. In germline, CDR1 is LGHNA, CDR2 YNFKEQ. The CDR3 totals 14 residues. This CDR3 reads CASSQGALNTEAFF. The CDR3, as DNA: TGTGCCAGCAGCCAAGGGGCTCTGAACACTGAAGCTTTCTTT.

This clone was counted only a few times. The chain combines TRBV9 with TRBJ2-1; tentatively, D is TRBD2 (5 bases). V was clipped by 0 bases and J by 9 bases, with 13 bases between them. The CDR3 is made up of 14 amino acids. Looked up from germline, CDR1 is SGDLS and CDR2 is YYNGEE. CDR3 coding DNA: TGTGCCAGCAGCGTAGGGGCTTCGGCGGGTGAGCAGTTCTTC. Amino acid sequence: CASSVGASAGEQFF.

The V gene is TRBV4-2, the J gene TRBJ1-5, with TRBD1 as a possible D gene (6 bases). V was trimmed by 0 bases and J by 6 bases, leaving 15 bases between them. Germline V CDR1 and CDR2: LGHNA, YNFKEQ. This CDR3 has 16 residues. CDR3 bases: TGTGCCAGCAGCCAAGAGGACCCATCCAGGGGTCAGCCCCAGCATTTT. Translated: CASSQEDPSRGQPQHF.

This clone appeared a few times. The chain's CDR3 is CASSPPRTEQFF. The CDR3 DNA reads as TGTGCCAGCAGCCCGCCCCGGACTGAGCAGTTCTTC. The V call is TRBV7-9, the J call TRBJ2-1; D ambiguous. V lost 5 bases to trimming and J lost 9 bases, with 11 bases between them. The CDR3 contains 12 residues. Germline V gene lookup returns CDR1 SEHNR and CDR2 FQNEAQ (reference sequence).

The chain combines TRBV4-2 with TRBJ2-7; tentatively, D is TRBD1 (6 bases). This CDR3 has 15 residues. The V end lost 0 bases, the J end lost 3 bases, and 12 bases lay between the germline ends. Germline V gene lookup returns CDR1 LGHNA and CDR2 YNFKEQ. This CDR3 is CASSQDQGSVYEQYF. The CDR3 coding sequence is TGTGCCAGCAGCCAAGACCAGGGGTCCGTCTACGAGCAGTACTTC.

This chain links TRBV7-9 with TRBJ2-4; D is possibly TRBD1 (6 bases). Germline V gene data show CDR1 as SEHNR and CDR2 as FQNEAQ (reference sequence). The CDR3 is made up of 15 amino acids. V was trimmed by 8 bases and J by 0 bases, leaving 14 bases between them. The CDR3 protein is CASLLGALAKNIQYF. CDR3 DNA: TGTGCCAGCCTACTGGGGGCCCTAGCCAAAAACATTCAGTACTTC.

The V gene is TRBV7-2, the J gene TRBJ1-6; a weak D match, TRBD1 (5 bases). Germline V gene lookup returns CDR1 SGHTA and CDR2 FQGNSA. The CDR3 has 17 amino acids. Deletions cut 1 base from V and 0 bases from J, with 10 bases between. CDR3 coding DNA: TGTGCCAGCAGCTTAGGGCCAGGGAGCTCCTATAATTCACCCCTCCACTTT. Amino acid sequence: CASSLGPGSSYNSPLHF. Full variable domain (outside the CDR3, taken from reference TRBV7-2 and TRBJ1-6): GAGVSQSPSNKVTEKGKDVELRCDPISGHTALYWYRQSLGQGLEFLIYFQGNSAPDKSGLPSDRFSAERTGGSVSTLTIQRTQQEDSAVYLCASSLGPGSSYNSPLHFGNGTRLTVT.

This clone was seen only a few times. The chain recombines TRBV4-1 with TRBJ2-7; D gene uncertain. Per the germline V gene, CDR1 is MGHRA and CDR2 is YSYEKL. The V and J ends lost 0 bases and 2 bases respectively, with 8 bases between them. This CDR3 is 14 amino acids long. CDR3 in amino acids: CASSQDGGTYEQYF. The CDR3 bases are TGCGCCAGCAGCCAAGATGGTGGGACCTACGAGCAGTACTTC.

The CDR3 DNA is TGTGCCAGCAGCACGCGGACACTCGAGGAGACCCAGTACTTC. Translated: CASSTRTLEETQYF. The chain combines TRBV5-6 with TRBJ2-5; D possibly corresponds to TRBD1 (5 bases). CDR3 size: 14 residues. Germline lookup yields CDR1 SGHDT and CDR2 YYEEEE. Trimming cost V 4 bases and J 5 bases, with 15 bases left between them.

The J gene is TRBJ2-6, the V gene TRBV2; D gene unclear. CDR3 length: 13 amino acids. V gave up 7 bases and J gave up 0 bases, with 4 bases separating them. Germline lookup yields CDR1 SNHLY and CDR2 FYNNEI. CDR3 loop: CASKASGANVLTF. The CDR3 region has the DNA TGTGCCAGCAAGGCCTCTGGGGCCAACGTCCTGACTTTC. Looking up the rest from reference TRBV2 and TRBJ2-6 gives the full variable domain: EPEVTQTPSHQVTQMGQEVILRCVPISNHLYFYWYRQILGQKVEFLVSFYNNEISEKSEIFDDQFSVERPDGSNFTLKIRSTKLEDSAMYFCASKASGANVLTFGAGSRLTVL.

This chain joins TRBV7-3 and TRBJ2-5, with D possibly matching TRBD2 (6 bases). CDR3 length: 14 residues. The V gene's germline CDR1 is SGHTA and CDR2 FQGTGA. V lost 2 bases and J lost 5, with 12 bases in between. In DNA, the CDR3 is TGTGCCAGCAGCTTAGGGTCAGGGAGGGAGACCCAGTACTTC. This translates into CASSLGSGRETQYF.

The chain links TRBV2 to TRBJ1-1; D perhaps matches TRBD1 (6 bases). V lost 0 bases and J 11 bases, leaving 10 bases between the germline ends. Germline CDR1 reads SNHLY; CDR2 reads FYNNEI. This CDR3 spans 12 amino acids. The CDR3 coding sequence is TGTGCCAGCAGTGAAGCGGGGACATTCGCTTTCTTT. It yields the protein CASSEAGTFAFF.

CDR3 protein: CSVTGGEETQYF. CDR3 DNA sequence: TGCAGCGTGACAGGGGGCGAGGAGACCCAGTACTTC. This chain joins TRBV29-1 and TRBJ2-5, with 10 positions matching TRBD1. The CDR3 contains 12 residues. CDR1 is SQVTM and CDR2 is ANQGSEA in the germline V gene. J was trimmed by 5 bases and V by 6 bases; bases with no gene match: 3.

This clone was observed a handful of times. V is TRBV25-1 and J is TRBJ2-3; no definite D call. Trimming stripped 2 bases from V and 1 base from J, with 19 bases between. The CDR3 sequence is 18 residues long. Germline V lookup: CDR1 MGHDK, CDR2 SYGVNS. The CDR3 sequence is CASSEIIPSFSGTDTQYF. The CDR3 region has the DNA TGTGCCAGCAGTGAAATAATTCCCAGTTTTTCTGGCACAGATACGCAGTATTTT.

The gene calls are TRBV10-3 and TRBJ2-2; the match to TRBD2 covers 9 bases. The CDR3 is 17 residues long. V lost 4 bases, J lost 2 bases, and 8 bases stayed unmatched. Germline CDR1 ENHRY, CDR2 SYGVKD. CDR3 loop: CAISVISGGINTGELFF. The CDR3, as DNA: TGTGCCATCAGTGTGATTAGCGGGGGCATTAACACCGGGGAGCTGTTTTTT.

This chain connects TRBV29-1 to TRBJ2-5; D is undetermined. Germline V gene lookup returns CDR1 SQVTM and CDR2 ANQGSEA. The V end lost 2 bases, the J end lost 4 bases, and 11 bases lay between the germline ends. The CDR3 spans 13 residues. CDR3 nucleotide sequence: TGCAGCGTTGAACGGAATAATGGAGAGACCCAGTACTTC. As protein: CSVERNNGETQYF.